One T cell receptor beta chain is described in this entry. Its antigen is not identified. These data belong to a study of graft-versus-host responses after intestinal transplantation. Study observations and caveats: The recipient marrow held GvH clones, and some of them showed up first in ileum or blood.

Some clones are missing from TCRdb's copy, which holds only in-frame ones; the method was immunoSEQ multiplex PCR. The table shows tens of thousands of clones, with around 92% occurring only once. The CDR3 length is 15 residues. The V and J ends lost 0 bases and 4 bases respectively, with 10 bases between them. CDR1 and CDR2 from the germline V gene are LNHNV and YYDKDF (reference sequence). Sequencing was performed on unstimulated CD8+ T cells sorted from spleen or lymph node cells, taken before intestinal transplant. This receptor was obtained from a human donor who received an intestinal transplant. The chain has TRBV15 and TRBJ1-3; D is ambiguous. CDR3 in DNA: TGTGCCACCAGCAGAGAAGGAACAGCCGGAAACACCATATATTTT. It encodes CATSREGTAGNTIYF.